A single sample gave rise to the 13 T cell receptor beta chains below, sequenced in a study of metastatic and nonmetastatic thyroid tumors. Thyroid surgery had not been preceded by any treatment in any patient. TCRdb re-called clones via MiXCR from the PCR reads. The data hold tens of thousands of clones, with more than 12% observed a single time. The material sequenced was tumor tissue. Receptors were obtained from a female donor with papillary thyroid cancer or a benign thyroid nodule (not recorded which). Some clones in this sample may be carry-over from other donors' samples.

This clone was seen ten or more times. This chain joins TRBV20-1 and TRBJ2-3, with unresolved D. This CDR3 has 13 residues. The V and J ends lost 3 bases and 0 bases respectively, with 7 bases between them. Germline V gene data show CDR1 as DFQATT and CDR2 as SNEGSKA (reference sequence). CDR3 loop: CSARFPSTDTQYF. In nucleotides, the CDR3 is TGCAGTGCTAGGTTTCCTAGCACAGATACGCAGTATTTT.

This clone has at least ten counts. The genes are TRBV5-4 and TRBJ1-6, with TRBD1 as a possible D gene (6 bases). Germline-derived CDR1 and CDR2 are SGHNT and YYREEE (reference sequence). The length of the CDR3 is 15 residues. The V end lost 3 bases, the J end lost 10 bases, and 17 bases lay between the germline ends. The CDR3 region is CASSSRTASDSPLHF. In nucleotides, the CDR3 is TGTGCCAGCAGCTCCCGGACAGCCTCCGACTCACCCCTCCACTTT.

Of note for this clone: A clone one base away is much larger, so this may be a read error. This chain connects TRBV10-3 to TRBJ2-3; 7 positions match TRBD1. The germline CDR1 and CDR2 sequences are ENHRY and SYGVKD. The junction had 11 bases not matched to a gene; V was cut back by 7 bases and J by 4 bases. The CDR3 runs to 15 residues. The CDR3 DNA follows: TGTGCCATCACCCCAGGGCAGGGGGTAGCAGATACGCAGTATTTT. This sequence encodes CAITPGQGVADTQYF.

The table lists this clone with many counts. The chain combines TRBV5-8 with TRBJ2-1; no definite D call. The germline V gene has CDR1 SGHTS and CDR2 YDEGEE. Trimming cost V 0 bases and J 5 bases, with 6 bases left between them. This CDR3 is 13 amino acids long. The CDR3 coding sequence is TGTGCCAGCAGCTTGGGACTGAACAATGAGCAGTTCTTC. Protein sequence: CASSLGLNNEQFF.

This clone has at least ten counts. This chain connects TRBV12-3 or TRBV12-4 to TRBJ2-1, with D hard to call. The V gene lost 8 bases and the J gene lost 8 bases, with 10 bases spanning the gap. CDR3 length: 11 amino acids. The DNA of the CDR3 is TGTGCCAGCGGCCTACTTTATGAGCAGTTCTTC. Its translation is CASGLLYEQFF.

In its sample, this clone is medium-sized. Other DNA sequences in this specimen translate into the identical CDR3. The chain uses TRBV28 and TRBJ1-3; no clear D. CDR3 size: 13 residues. V was pared by 3 bases and J by 0 bases, with 3 bases between. Germline CDR1 is MDHEN and CDR2 is SYDVKM. The chain's CDR3 is CASSFGSGNTIYF. CDR3 in DNA: TGTGCCAGCAGTTTCGGCTCTGGAAACACCATATATTTT.

The chain joins TRBV20-1 to TRBJ2-7; D is perhaps TRBD1 (6 bases). Germline V gives CDR1 DFQATT, CDR2 SNEGSKA (reference sequence). CDR3 size: 12 residues. V was cut by 6 bases and J by 2 bases, with 11 bases left in between. The CDR3 loop reads CSACRDTYEQYF. DNA of the CDR3: TGCAGTGCGTGCCGGGACACCTACGAGCAGTACTTC.

There are many counts of this clone. CDR3 residues: CATSEGPNQRGANEQFF. In DNA, the CDR3 is TGTGCCACCAGTGAGGGACCCAATCAGAGGGGGGCCAATGAGCAGTTCTTC. V gene TRBV24-1 combines with J gene TRBJ2-1; D possibly uses TRBD1 or TRBD2 (6 bases each). The germline V gene encodes CDR1 KGHDR and CDR2 SFDVKD. The CDR3 consists of 17 residues. The V end lost 4 bases, the J end lost 6 bases, and 21 bases lay between the germline ends.

V and J are TRBV10-1 and TRBJ2-1; 9 nucleotides agree with TRBD1. The CDR3 is 15 amino acids. V was clipped by 6 bases and J by 3 bases; unmatched bases: 6. Germline lookup yields CDR1 WNHNN and CDR2 SYGVQD (reference sequence). The CDR3 DNA is TGCGCCAGCAGCTACAGGGGGCTCTGCTACAATGAGCAGTTCTTC. This gives the protein CASSYRGLCYNEQFF.

Many counts were recorded for this clone. This chain uses TRBV30 with TRBJ1-1; possibly TRBD1 for D (6 bases). The CDR3 sequence is 14 residues long. In germline, CDR1 is GTSNPN, CDR2 SVGIG (reference sequence). V lost 3 bases, J lost 7 bases, and 18 bases lay in between. Here the CDR3 DNA reads TGTGCCTGGAGGGTTTACAGGGCGGAGGTTGAAGCTTTCTTT. Translation gives CAWRVYRAEVEAFF. The full variable domain, completed using reference TRBV30 and TRBJ1-1, is SQTIHQWPATLVQPVGSPLSLECTVEGTSNPNLYWYRQAAGRGLQLLFYSVGIGQISSEVPQNLSASRPQDRQFILSSKKLLLSDSGFYLCAWRVYRAEVEAFFGQGTRLTVV.

This clone was recorded many times. The chain employs TRBV10-3 and TRBJ1-3; a possible D gene is TRBD1 (6 bases). Germline V CDR1 and CDR2: ENHRY, SYGVKD. V was pared by 7 bases and J by 9 bases, with 19 bases between. This CDR3 region has 14 residues. The DNA for the CDR3 is TGTGCCATCACCCAGGGCCCCGAGGGGGGCACCATATATTTT. The encoded protein is CAITQGPEGGTIYF.

This clone was recorded many times. This rearrangement joins TRBV2 to TRBJ1-5; TRBD1 is a possible D gene (5 bases). There are 17 residues in the CDR3. The germline gives CDR1 SNHLY, CDR2 FYNNEI. The ends were cut back, 0 bases at V and 3 bases at J, with 15 bases in the middle. In nucleotides, the CDR3 is TGTGCCAGCAGTGAAGCGCTCCGGGGGTTATACAATCAGCCCCAGCATTTT. Amino acids: CASSEALRGLYNQPQHF.

This clone has ten or more counts. This chain uses TRBV7-9 with TRBJ1-6; D remains ambiguous. Trimming took 1 base from V and 4 from J, leaving 5 bases between them. Per the germline V gene, CDR1 is SEHNR and CDR2 is FQNEAQ (reference sequence). This CDR3 is 14 amino acids long. CDR3 DNA: TGTGCCAGCAGCTTAGAACAGTATAATTCACCCCTCCACTTT. Translated: CASSLEQYNSPLHF.